The clone carrying this TCR beta chain has only a few counts. CDR1 and CDR2 from the germline V gene are SGDLS and YYNGEE. V lost 3 bases and J lost 0, with 13 bases in between. The CDR3 contains 16 residues. This record comes from a study of T cells after yellow fever vaccination. Via MiXCR, TCRdb re-called the 5' RACE reads, giving one row per CDR3 protein. In the table there are about 340,000 distinct CDR3 sequences, roughly 8.7% of which are singletons. The source material was PBMCs, sampled on the day of the first yellow fever vaccination. The V call is TRBV9, the J call TRBJ1-3; D not resolved. The TCR comes from a young man who received the YFV17D yellow fever vaccine. The CDR3: CASSAGDVLSGNTIYF. CDR3 bases: TGTGCCAGCAGCGCTGGGGATGTGCTCTCTGGAAACACCATATATTTT.